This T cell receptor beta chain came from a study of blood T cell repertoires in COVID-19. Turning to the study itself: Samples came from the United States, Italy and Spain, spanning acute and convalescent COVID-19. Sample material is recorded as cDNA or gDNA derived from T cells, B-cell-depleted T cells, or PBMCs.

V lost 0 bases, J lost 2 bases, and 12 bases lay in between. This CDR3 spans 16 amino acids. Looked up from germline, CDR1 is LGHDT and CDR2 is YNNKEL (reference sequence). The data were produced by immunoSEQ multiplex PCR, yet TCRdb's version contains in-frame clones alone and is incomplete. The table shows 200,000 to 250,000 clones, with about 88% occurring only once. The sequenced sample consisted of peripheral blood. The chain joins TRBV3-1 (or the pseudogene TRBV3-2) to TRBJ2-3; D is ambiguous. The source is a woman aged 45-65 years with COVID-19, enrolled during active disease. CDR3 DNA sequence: TGTGCCAGCAGCCAAGATGCCGATTACTTCACAGATACGCAGTATTTT. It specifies CASSQDADYFTDTQYF.